The text below deals with one T cell receptor beta chain. The source of the sample is a study of T cell responses to AZD1222 COVID-19 vaccine. This CDR3 region has 17 residues. Germline V gives CDR1 SGHNT, CDR2 YYREEE (reference sequence). V lost 3 bases, J lost 2 bases, and 11 bases stayed unmatched. TCRdb keeps only in-frame clones here, not all; method: immunoSEQ multiplex PCR. The table lists roughly 150,000 clones, around 89% of them singletons. This specimen consisted of peripheral blood, obtained on day 0 of AZD1222 vaccination. V and J are TRBV5-4 and TRBJ2-3; 8 bases are a match to TRBD1. The receptor was derived from an adult in good health. The CDR3 region has the DNA TGTGCCAGCAGCTCACCTTCCGGGACAGGCTACACAGATACGCAGTATTTT. The encoded protein is CASSSPSGTGYTDTQYF.